This T cell receptor beta chain was identified in a study of regulatory T cells in long-lasting Graves disease. Looking at the study overall: Antithyroid drug intake by newly diagnosed Graves' patients had lasted under 3 months. Study conclusions and caveats: Newly diagnosed patients shared about a thousand public clonotypes; persistent patients shared about 2,700.

The CDR3 is 15 residues long. CDR1 and CDR2 (germline): MDHEN, SYDVKM. Between the trimmed V and J ends, which lost 3 bases and 1 base, there was a span of 13 bases. The TCR beta library used iRepertoire HTBI primers with Arm-PCR amplification of CDR3. In the original workflow: Overall, samples carried approximately 56 TRBV and 14 TRBJ segments. TCRdb itself ran the multiplex PCR reads through MiXCR, one entry per CDR3 protein. For this entry, the V and J calls and clone size follow TCRdb and not the study's own pipeline. The sample records fewer than 350,000 distinct CDR3 sequences, roughly 18% being singletons. The time point here: newly diagnosed GD, antithyroid drugs for less than 3 months. After RNA was extracted from PBMCs, the TCR library was made from it. This clonotype appeared a few times. Its antigen is currently unknown.

The rearrangement uses TRBV28 and TRBJ2-7; no clear D. Here the sequenced sample was peripheral blood mononuclear cells (PBMCs), taken at new diagnosis, from a patient treated with antithyroid drugs. This clonotype was sampled from a female donor with Graves disease. The CDR3: CASSLVGRGSYEQYF. CDR3 sequence (DNA): TGTGCCAGCAGTTTGGTCGGCCGAGGATCCTACGAGCAGTACTTC.